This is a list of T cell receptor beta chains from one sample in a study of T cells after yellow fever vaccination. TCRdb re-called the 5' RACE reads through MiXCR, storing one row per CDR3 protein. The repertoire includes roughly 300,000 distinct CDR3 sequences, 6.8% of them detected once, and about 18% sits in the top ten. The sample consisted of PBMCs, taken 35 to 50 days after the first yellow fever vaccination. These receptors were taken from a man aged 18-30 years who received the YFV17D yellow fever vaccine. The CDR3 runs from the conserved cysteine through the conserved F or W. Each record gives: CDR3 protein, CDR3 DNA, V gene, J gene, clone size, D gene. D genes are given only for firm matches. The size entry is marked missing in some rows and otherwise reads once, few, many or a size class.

cdr3_aa: CASSPYRAIQETQYF; cdr3_nt: TGTGCCAGCAGCCCGTACAGGGCGATACAAGAGACCCAGTACTTC; v_call: TRBV7-8; j_call: TRBJ2-5; clone_size: few; d_call: -
cdr3_aa: CASSVISGARTNEKLFF; cdr3_nt: TGTGCCAGCAGTGTAATATCAGGGGCCCGGACTAATGAAAAACTGTTTTTT; v_call: TRBV12-3/TRBV12-4; j_call: TRBJ1-4; clone_size: -; d_call: -
cdr3_aa: CASSNRYEQYF; cdr3_nt: TGTGCCAGCAGTAACCGTTACGAGCAGTACTTC; v_call: TRBV7-9; j_call: TRBJ2-7; clone_size: medium-sized; d_call: -
cdr3_aa: CASSHRRENYEQYF; cdr3_nt: TGTGCCAGCAGTCACCGCAGGGAAAACTACGAGCAGTACTTC; v_call: TRBV27; j_call: TRBJ2-7; clone_size: -; d_call: -
cdr3_aa: CASSQALAGVSDTQYF; cdr3_nt: TGTGCCAGCAGCCAAGCACTAGCGGGGGTGTCAGATACGCAGTATTTT; v_call: TRBV4-2; j_call: TRBJ2-3; clone_size: many; d_call: TRBD2
cdr3_aa: CASSPLRDATYEQYF; cdr3_nt: TGTGCCAGCAGCCCTCTCCGGGACGCAACCTACGAGCAGTACTTC; v_call: TRBV7-6; j_call: TRBJ2-7; clone_size: many; d_call: -
cdr3_aa: CASLAQGTDTQYF; cdr3_nt: TGTGCCAGCCTCGCACAAGGCACAGATACGCAGTATTTT; v_call: TRBV27; j_call: TRBJ2-3; clone_size: -; d_call: -
cdr3_aa: CASSFQQGSGELFF; cdr3_nt: TGCGCCAGCAGCTTTCAACAGGGGTCCGGGGAGCTGTTTTTT; v_call: TRBV5-1; j_call: TRBJ2-2; clone_size: -; d_call: TRBD1
cdr3_aa: CASSQVVGQNSPLHF; cdr3_nt: TGCGCCAGCAGCCAAGTCGTAGGGCAAAATTCACCCCTCCACTTT; v_call: TRBV4-3; j_call: TRBJ1-6; clone_size: many; d_call: -
cdr3_aa: CASSRRAGTQETQYF; cdr3_nt: TGCGCCAGCAGCCGGCGAGCAGGAACTCAAGAGACCCAGTACTTC; v_call: TRBV4-3; j_call: TRBJ2-5; clone_size: -; d_call: -
cdr3_aa: CASSSTGIDGYTF; cdr3_nt: TGTGCCAGCAGTTCGACAGGGATAGATGGCTACACCTTC; v_call: TRBV12-3/TRBV12-4; j_call: TRBJ1-2; clone_size: many; d_call: TRBD1
cdr3_aa: CASSPGTAETQYF; cdr3_nt: TGCGCCAGCAGCCCGGGGACTGCAGAGACCCAGTACTTC; v_call: TRBV5-1; j_call: TRBJ2-5; clone_size: many; d_call: -
cdr3_aa: CASSSGMNTEAFF; cdr3_nt: TGCGCCAGCAGCTCGGGGATGAACACTGAAGCTTTCTTT; v_call: TRBV5-1; j_call: TRBJ1-1; clone_size: many; d_call: -
cdr3_aa: CASSWTVSEAFF; cdr3_nt: TGTGCCAGCAGTTGGACAGTCTCTGAAGCTTTCTTT; v_call: TRBV12-3/TRBV12-4; j_call: TRBJ1-1; clone_size: many; d_call: -
cdr3_aa: CASKVVGTYNEQFF; cdr3_nt: TGTGCCAGCAAGGTGGTGGGAACCTACAATGAGCAGTTCTTC; v_call: TRBV27; j_call: TRBJ2-1; clone_size: -; d_call: -
cdr3_aa: CASSVAESANYGYTF; cdr3_nt: TGTGCCAGCAGCGTAGCTGAGAGCGCTAACTATGGCTACACCTTC; v_call: TRBV9; j_call: TRBJ1-2; clone_size: many; d_call: -
cdr3_aa: CASSLPGPYNEQFF; cdr3_nt: TGTGCCAGCAGTTTGCCAGGGCCTTACAATGAGCAGTTCTTC; v_call: TRBV12-3/TRBV12-4; j_call: TRBJ2-1; clone_size: many; d_call: -
cdr3_aa: CASSLTLSSYEQYF; cdr3_nt: TGTGCCAGCAGCTTAACCCTAAGCTCCTACGAGCAGTACTTC; v_call: TRBV7-2; j_call: TRBJ2-7; clone_size: -; d_call: -
cdr3_aa: CSARTRGGGASDTQYF; cdr3_nt: TGCAGTGCTAGAACCCGGGGCGGGGGGGCGTCCGATACGCAGTATTTT; v_call: TRBV20-1; j_call: TRBJ2-3; clone_size: few; d_call: TRBD2
cdr3_aa: CASSLEGGAYEQYF; cdr3_nt: TGTGCCAGTAGTTTGGAGGGGGGTGCCTACGAGCAGTACTTC; v_call: TRBV19; j_call: TRBJ2-7; clone_size: -; d_call: -
cdr3_aa: CATGGRETQYF; cdr3_nt: TGTGCCACGGGGGGCAGGGAGACCCAGTACTTC; v_call: TRBV10-3; j_call: TRBJ2-5; clone_size: -; d_call: -
cdr3_aa: CASSLGRRAADTQYF; cdr3_nt: TGTGCCAGCAGCTTAGGCCGGCGGGCCGCAGATACGCAGTATTTT; v_call: TRBV13; j_call: TRBJ2-3; clone_size: many; d_call: -
cdr3_aa: CRAAGGAVENYGYTF; cdr3_nt: TGCAGGGCCGCTGGGGGGGCAGTCGAAAACTATGGCTACACCTTC; v_call: TRBV20-1; j_call: TRBJ1-2; clone_size: -; d_call: -
cdr3_aa: CASSLGLAGLTGELFF; cdr3_nt: TGTGCCAGCAGTTTAGGGCTAGCGGGGCTGACCGGGGAGCTGTTTTTT; v_call: TRBV12-3/TRBV12-4; j_call: TRBJ2-2; clone_size: -; d_call: TRBD2
cdr3_aa: CASSYSQDRGSEAFF; cdr3_nt: TGTGCCAGCAGTTACTCCCAGGACAGGGGGTCTGAAGCTTTCTTT; v_call: TRBV6-5; j_call: TRBJ1-1; clone_size: few; d_call: TRBD1
cdr3_aa: CASGAGTGITEAFF; cdr3_nt: TGTGCTAGTGGAGCCGGGACAGGGATAACTGAAGCTTTCTTT; v_call: TRBV12-5; j_call: TRBJ1-1; clone_size: many; d_call: TRBD1
cdr3_aa: CASSQEPPQFFNEKLFF; cdr3_nt: TGTGCCAGCAGCCAAGAGCCGCCACAGTTCTTTAATGAAAAACTGTTTTTT; v_call: TRBV4-2; j_call: TRBJ1-4; clone_size: few; d_call: -
cdr3_aa: CASSQGPSYNEQFF; cdr3_nt: TGCGCCAGCAGCCAAGGGCCCTCCTACAATGAGCAGTTCTTC; v_call: TRBV4-3; j_call: TRBJ2-1; clone_size: -; d_call: -
cdr3_aa: CASSGGSGNTIYF; cdr3_nt: TGTGCCAGCAGCGGTGGGTCTGGAAACACCATATATTTT; v_call: TRBV9; j_call: TRBJ1-3; clone_size: -; d_call: -
cdr3_aa: CASSLVRGARTEAFF; cdr3_nt: TGTGCCAGCAGCTTAGTTCGGGGGGCACGGACTGAAGCTTTCTTT; v_call: TRBV7-2; j_call: TRBJ1-1; clone_size: many; d_call: -
cdr3_aa: CASSPGTSGGTSYNEQFF; cdr3_nt: TGTGCCAGCAGTCCCGGGACTAGCGGGGGCACCTCCTACAATGAGCAGTTCTTC; v_call: TRBV11-1; j_call: TRBJ2-1; clone_size: -; d_call: TRBD2
cdr3_aa: CASSPPLVNYGYTF; cdr3_nt: TGTGCCAGCAGTCCCCCCCTAGTTAACTATGGCTACACCTTC; v_call: TRBV7-2; j_call: TRBJ1-2; clone_size: -; d_call: -
cdr3_aa: CASRLRQGAKNIQYF; cdr3_nt: TGTGCCAGCAGATTGCGGCAAGGGGCCAAAAACATTCAGTACTTC; v_call: TRBV27; j_call: TRBJ2-4; clone_size: few; d_call: -
cdr3_aa: CASKEDSGTDTQYF; cdr3_nt: TGTGCCAGCAAGGAGGACAGCGGCACAGATACGCAGTATTTT; v_call: TRBV21-1; j_call: TRBJ2-3; clone_size: -; d_call: -
cdr3_aa: CASGLVQGGTGELFF; cdr3_nt: TGTGCTAGTGGTTTGGTACAGGGAGGCACCGGGGAGCTGTTTTTT; v_call: TRBV12-5; j_call: TRBJ2-2; clone_size: few; d_call: -
cdr3_aa: CSAGDPIDTEAFF; cdr3_nt: TGCAGTGCTGGAGACCCTATCGACACTGAAGCTTTCTTT; v_call: TRBV20-1; j_call: TRBJ1-1; clone_size: -; d_call: -
cdr3_aa: CASSPIGTSGVSYEQYF; cdr3_nt: TGCGCCAGCAGCCCCATCGGGACTAGCGGGGTCTCCTACGAGCAGTACTTC; v_call: TRBV5-1; j_call: TRBJ2-7; clone_size: -; d_call: TRBD2
cdr3_aa: CSARTGRGPNQPQHF; cdr3_nt: TGCAGTGCTAGAACCGGCAGGGGGCCCAATCAGCCCCAGCATTTT; v_call: TRBV20-1; j_call: TRBJ1-5; clone_size: few; d_call: TRBD1
cdr3_aa: CASSFSPGTAFTGELFF; cdr3_nt: TGTGCCAGCAGCTTTTCCCCCGGGACTGCGTTCACCGGGGAGCTGTTTTTT; v_call: TRBV5-4; j_call: TRBJ2-2; clone_size: -; d_call: -
cdr3_aa: CASSTSSFAAGVTDTQYF; cdr3_nt: TGTGCCAGCAGCACTAGTAGCTTTGCGGCGGGGGTCACAGATACGCAGTATTTT; v_call: TRBV11-2; j_call: TRBJ2-3; clone_size: -; d_call: TRBD2